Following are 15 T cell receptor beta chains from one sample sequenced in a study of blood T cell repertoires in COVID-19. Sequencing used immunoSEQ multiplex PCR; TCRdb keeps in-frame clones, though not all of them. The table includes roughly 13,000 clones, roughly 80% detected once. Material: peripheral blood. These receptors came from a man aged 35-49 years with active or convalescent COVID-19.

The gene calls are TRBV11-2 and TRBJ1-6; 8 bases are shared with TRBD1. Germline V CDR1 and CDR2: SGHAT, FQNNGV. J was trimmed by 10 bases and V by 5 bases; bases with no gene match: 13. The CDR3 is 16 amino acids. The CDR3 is CASSPQGQGLRSPLHF. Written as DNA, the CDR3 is TGTGCCAGCAGCCCCCAAGGACAGGGTTTAAGATCACCCCTCCACTTT.

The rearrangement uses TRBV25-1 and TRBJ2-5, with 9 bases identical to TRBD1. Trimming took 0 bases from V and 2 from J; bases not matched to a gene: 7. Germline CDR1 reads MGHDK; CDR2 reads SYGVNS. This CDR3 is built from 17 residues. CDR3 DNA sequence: TGTGCCAGCAGTGAATATGTAGGGACAGGGCGTCAAGAGACCCAGTACTTC. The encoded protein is CASSEYVGTGRQETQYF.

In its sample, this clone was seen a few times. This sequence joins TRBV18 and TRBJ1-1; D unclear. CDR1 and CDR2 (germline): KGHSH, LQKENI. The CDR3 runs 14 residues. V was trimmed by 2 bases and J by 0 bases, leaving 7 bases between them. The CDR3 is CASSPAGLNTEAFF. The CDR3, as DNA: TGTGCCAGCTCACCAGCGGGATTGAACACTGAAGCTTTCTTT.

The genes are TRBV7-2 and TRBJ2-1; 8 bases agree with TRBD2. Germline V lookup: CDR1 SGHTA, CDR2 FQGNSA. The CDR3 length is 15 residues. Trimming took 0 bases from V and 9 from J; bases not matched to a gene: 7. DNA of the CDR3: TGTGCCAGCAGCTTAGCGGGGGTAGCGGGGACTGAGCAGTTCTTC. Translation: CASSLAGVAGTEQFF.

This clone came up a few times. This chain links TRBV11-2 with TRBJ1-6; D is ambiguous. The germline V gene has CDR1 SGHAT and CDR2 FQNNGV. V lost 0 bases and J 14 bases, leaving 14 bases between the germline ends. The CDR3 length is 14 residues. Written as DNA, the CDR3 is TGTGCCAGCAGCTTAGATTTTACGGGGTTATCCCTCCACTTT. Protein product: CASSLDFTGLSLHF.

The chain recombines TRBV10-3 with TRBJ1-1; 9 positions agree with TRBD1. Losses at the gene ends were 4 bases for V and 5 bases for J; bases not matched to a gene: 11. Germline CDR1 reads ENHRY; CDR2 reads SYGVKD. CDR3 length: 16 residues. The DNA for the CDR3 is TGTGCCATCAGTGCCGGGACAGGGAGAAGAGAGACTGAAGCTTTCTTT. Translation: CAISAGTGRRETEAFF.

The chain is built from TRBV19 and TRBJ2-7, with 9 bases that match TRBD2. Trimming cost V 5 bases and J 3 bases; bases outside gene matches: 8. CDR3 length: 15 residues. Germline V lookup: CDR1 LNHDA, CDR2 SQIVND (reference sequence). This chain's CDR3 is CASSGTLAGNYEQYF. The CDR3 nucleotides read TGTGCCAGTAGTGGGACTCTAGCGGGAAACTACGAGCAGTACTTC.

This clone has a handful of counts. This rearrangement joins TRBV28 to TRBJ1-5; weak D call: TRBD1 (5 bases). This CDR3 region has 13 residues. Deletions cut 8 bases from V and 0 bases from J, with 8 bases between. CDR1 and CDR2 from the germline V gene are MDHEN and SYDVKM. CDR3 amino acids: CASRQSSNQPQHF. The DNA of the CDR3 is TGTGCCAGCCGACAGAGTAGCAATCAGCCCCAGCATTTT.

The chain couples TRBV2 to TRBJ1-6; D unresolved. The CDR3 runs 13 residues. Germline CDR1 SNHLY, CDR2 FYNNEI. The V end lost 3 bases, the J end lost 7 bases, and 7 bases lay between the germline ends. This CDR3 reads CASSDRGNSPLHF. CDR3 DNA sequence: TGTGCCAGCAGTGACAGAGGGAATTCACCCCTCCACTTT.

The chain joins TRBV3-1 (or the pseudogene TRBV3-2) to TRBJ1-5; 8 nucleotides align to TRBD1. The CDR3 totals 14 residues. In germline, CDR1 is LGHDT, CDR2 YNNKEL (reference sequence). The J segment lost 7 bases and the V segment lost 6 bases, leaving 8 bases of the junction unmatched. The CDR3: CASSRSGGSQPQHF. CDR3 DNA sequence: TGTGCCAGCAGTCGTTCAGGGGGCAGCCAGCCCCAGCATTTT.

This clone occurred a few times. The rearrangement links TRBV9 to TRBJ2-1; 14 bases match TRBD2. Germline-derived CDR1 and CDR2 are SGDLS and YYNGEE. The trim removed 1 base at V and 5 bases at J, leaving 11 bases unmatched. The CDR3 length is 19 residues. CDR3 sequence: CASSVLGLAGAGEHNEQFF. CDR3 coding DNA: TGTGCCAGCAGCGTACTGGGACTAGCGGGGGCAGGGGAGCACAATGAGCAGTTCTTC.

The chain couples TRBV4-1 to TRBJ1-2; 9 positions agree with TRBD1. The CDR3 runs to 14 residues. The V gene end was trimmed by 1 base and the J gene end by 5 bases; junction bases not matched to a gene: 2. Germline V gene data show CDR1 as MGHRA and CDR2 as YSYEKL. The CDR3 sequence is CASSQVGQGYGYTF. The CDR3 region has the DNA TGCGCCAGCAGCCAAGTGGGACAGGGTTATGGCTACACCTTC.

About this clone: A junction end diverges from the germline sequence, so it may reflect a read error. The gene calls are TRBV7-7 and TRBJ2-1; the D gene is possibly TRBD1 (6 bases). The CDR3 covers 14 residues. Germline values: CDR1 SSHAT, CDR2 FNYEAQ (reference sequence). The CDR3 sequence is CASSWGQGDNEQFF. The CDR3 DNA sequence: TGTGCTAGCAGCTGGGGGCAGGGCGACAATGAGCAGTTCTTC.

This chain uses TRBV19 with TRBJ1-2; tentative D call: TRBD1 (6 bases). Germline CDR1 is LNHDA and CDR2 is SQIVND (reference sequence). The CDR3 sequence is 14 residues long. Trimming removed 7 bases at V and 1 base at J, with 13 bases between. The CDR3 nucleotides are TGTGCCAGTAAGAGGACAGCATTTAACTATGGCTACACCTTC. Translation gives CASKRTAFNYGYTF.

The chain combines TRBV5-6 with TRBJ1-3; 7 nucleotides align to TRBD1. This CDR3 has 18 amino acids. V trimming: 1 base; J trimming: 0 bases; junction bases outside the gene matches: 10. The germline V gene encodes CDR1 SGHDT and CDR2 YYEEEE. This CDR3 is CASSLNPGQSNSGNTIYF. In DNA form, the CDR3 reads TGTGCCAGCAGCTTGAACCCGGGACAGTCGAACTCTGGAAACACCATATATTTT.